The rows below give T cell receptor beta chains drawn from one sample of a study of T cell repertoires in cytomegalovirus infection. Via MiXCR, TCRdb re-called the reads, giving one row per CDR3 protein. The data hold roughly 100,000 distinct CDR3 sequences, with about 17% observed a single time. The material sequenced was PBMCs. The receptors derive from a human donor in good health (CMV status not recorded). Some clones in this sample may be carry-over from other donors' samples. Each CDR3 is given with its conserved first and last residue. Fields, in order: V gene, clone size, D gene, CDR3 length, J gene, CDR3 DNA, CDR3 protein. The D gene is left open where the match is weak. Some rows have no size entry. The others give once, few or many, or a class for an expanded clone.

TRBV7-9	few	TRBD2	15	TRBJ2-3	TGTGCCAGCAGCTTAACTAGCGGGGGCACAGATACGCAGTATTTT	CASSLTSGGTDTQYF
TRBV7-8	few	-	12	TRBJ1-1	TGTGCCAGCAGCCCCGGGGGGGGTGAAGCTTTCTTT	CASSPGGGEAFF
TRBV15	few	-	13	TRBJ2-7	TGTGCCACCCTGGACTTGCTTACCTACGAGCAGTACTTC	CATLDLLTYEQYF
TRBV6-4	few	-	13	TRBJ1-1	TGTGCCAGCAGTGTAATGGCGGGCACTGAAGCTTTCTTT	CASSVMAGTEAFF
TRBV12-3/TRBV12-4	many	-	13	TRBJ1-2	TGTGCCAGCAGTTTTAGAGAAACGAGTGGCTACACCTTC	CASSFRETSGYTF
TRBV20-1	-	-	12	TRBJ1-5	TGCAGTGCTAGTTCCCCAAATCAGCCCCAGCATTTT	CSASSPNQPQHF
TRBV4-3	-	-	14	TRBJ2-5	TGCGCCAGCAGCCAACAGGAATTCCAAGAGACCCAGTACTTC	CASSQQEFQETQYF
TRBV7-7	many	-	15	TRBJ2-2	TGTGCTAGCAGCCCCCGCACCGTGAACACCGGGGAGCTGTTTTTT	CASSPRTVNTGELFF
TRBV7-6	many	-	13	TRBJ1-1	TGTGCCAGCAGCTTAGCGAGGGCGGGTGAAGCTTTCTTT	CASSLARAGEAFF
TRBV5-6	few	TRBD1	15	TRBJ1-2	TGTGCCAGCAGCACCGGGACAGGAAGCTTCTATGGCTACACCTTC	CASSTGTGSFYGYTF
TRBV7-2	many	-	14	TRBJ2-7	TGTGCCAGCAGCTTTTTTACAGAATTTAGGGAGCAGTACTTC	CASSFFTEFREQYF
TRBV11-2	many	-	12	TRBJ1-1	TGTGCCAGCAGCCTACCATTCAGGGAAGCTTTCTTT	CASSLPFREAFF
TRBV12-3/TRBV12-4	few	TRBD1	14	TRBJ1-5	TGTGCCAGCAGGCGACAGGGGAACAATCAGCCCCAGCATTTT	CASRRQGNNQPQHF
TRBV2	-	-	14	TRBJ1-3	TGTGCCAGCAGTGGGCCTACCTCTGGAAACACCATATATTTT	CASSGPTSGNTIYF
TRBV4-1	few	-	16	TRBJ1-3	TGCGCCAGCAGCCAACCCCTTTCCAAGGCTGGAAACACCATATATTTT	CASSQPLSKAGNTIYF
TRBV12-3/TRBV12-4	many	TRBD1	13	TRBJ2-5	TGTGCCAGCAGTTTAGGGAGCGACAGGGGGAATTACTTC	CASSLGSDRGNYF
TRBV7-3	many	-	13	TRBJ2-5	TGTGCCTCCCGCACAGTACTCCAAGAGACCCAGTACTTC	CASRTVLQETQYF
TRBV5-5	-	-	11	TRBJ2-1	TGTGCCAGCAGCCGGGTCAATGAGCAGTTCTTC	CASSRVNEQFF
TRBV20-1	many	-	11	TRBJ2-1	TGCAGTGCTAGTGAGGAGGTTGAGCAGTTCTTC	CSASEEVEQFF
TRBV6-6	-	-	13	TRBJ1-1	TGTGCCAGCAGTTTACTGAAAGAAACTGAAGCTTTCTTT	CASSLLKETEAFF
TRBV5-5	-	-	15	TRBJ2-6	TGTGCCAGCACCTTAGAGAGCTCTGGGGCCAACGTCCTGACTTTC	CASTLESSGANVLTF
TRBV7-2	many	-	16	TRBJ1-2	TGTGCCAGCAGCTTAACGTGGACAGCCACTAACTATGGCTACACCTTC	CASSLTWTATNYGYTF
TRBV12-3/TRBV12-4	few	-	13	TRBJ2-2	TGTGCCAGCAGATCTCAGGGCACCGGGGAGCTGTTTTTT	CASRSQGTGELFF
TRBV6-5	-	-	11	TRBJ2-3	TGTGCCAGCAGTTACAGAGATACGCAGTATTTT	CASSYRDTQYF
TRBV5-1	-	TRBD1	14	TRBJ1-2	TGCGCCAGCAGCGAGGAGACAGGGAACTATGGCTACACCTTC	CASSEETGNYGYTF
TRBV7-9	many	-	14	TRBJ1-2	TGTGCCAGCACCACCGAGGACGGAGGATATGGCTACACCTTC	CASTTEDGGYGYTF
TRBV7-2	medium-sized	TRBD1	15	TRBJ2-1	TGTGCCAGCAGCCATGACAGGGGATCCTACAATGAGCAGTTCTTC	CASSHDRGSYNEQFF